A selection of T cell receptor beta chains follows, all from one sample in a study of CD8+ T cells in alopecia areata. The data were produced by immunoSEQ multiplex PCR, yet TCRdb's version contains in-frame clones alone and is incomplete. Of about 99,000 clones in the sample, under 90% were seen once. The starting material was CD8+ T cells sorted from blood, obtained at approximately week 31, from a patient treated with tofacitinib. The receptors derive from a human donor with alopecia areata. CDR3s include the opening cysteine and the closing phenylalanine or tryptophan. A D gene is named only where the DNA matches it firmly. The size entry is marked missing in some rows and otherwise reads once, few, many or a size class.

TRBJ2-7,NA,NA,TRBV5-4,CASSFGGPTYEQYF,TGTGCCAGCAGCTTTGGGGGTCCCACCTACGAGCAGTACTTC
TRBJ2-7,NA,NA,TRBV25-1,CASEGRKGYEQYF,TGTGCCTCGGAGGGGCGGAAGGGATACGAGCAGTACTTC
TRBJ2-7,NA,NA,TRBV5-1,CASSLDGGASYEQYF,TGCGCCAGCAGCTTGGACGGGGGAGCTTCCTACGAGCAGTACTTC
TRBJ2-7,NA,NA,TRBV2,CASRGQIHEQYF,TGTGCCAGCAGAGGCCAGATCCACGAGCAGTACTTC
TRBJ2-7,TRBD1,NA,TRBV30,CAWSGQGPTLYEQYF,TGTGCCTGGAGTGGACAGGGGCCGACCTTGTACGAGCAGTACTTC
TRBJ2-1,TRBD1,NA,TRBV9,CASSLRQGDNEQFF,TGTGCCAGCAGCCTACGGCAGGGGGACAATGAGCAGTTCTTC
TRBJ2-2,NA,NA,TRBV25-1,CASSDGGVGSTGELFF,TGTGCCAGCAGCGACGGGGGCGTGGGTAGCACCGGGGAGCTGTTTTTT
TRBJ2-3,TRBD2,NA,TRBV9,CASSGDTSGRARDTQYF,TGTGCCAGCAGCGGGGACACTAGCGGGAGGGCCCGAGATACGCAGTATTTT
TRBJ2-7,NA,NA,TRBV7-6,CASSLGGTEQYF,TGTGCCAGCAGCTTAGGCGGGACCGAGCAGTACTTC
TRBJ2-7,TRBD1,NA,TRBV7-3,CASSLTGGEEYEQYF,TGTGCCAGCAGCTTAACAGGGGGCGAGGAGTACGAGCAGTACTTC
TRBJ2-3,TRBD1,NA,TRBV9,CASSTQGAKADTQYF,TGTGCCAGCAGCACACAGGGGGCGAAGGCAGATACGCAGTATTTT
TRBJ2-1,NA,once,TRBV10-3,CAISGTFYEQFF,TGTGCCATCAGTGGTACGTTCTATGAGCAGTTCTTC
TRBJ2-1,NA,NA,TRBV7-2,CASSFYNNEQFF,TGTGCCAGCAGCTTCTACAACAATGAGCAGTTCTTC
TRBJ2-3,TRBD2,few,TRBV6-4,CASSDGLAADTQYF,TGTGCCAGCAGTGACGGACTAGCGGCAGATACGCAGTATTTT
TRBJ2-4,TRBD1,NA,TRBV2,CASSGTGDNIQYF,TGTGCCAGCAGTGGGACAGGGGATAACATTCAGTACTTC
TRBJ2-1,NA,NA,TRBV11-1,CASSLGLENEQFF,TGTGCCAGCAGCTTAGGGCTAGAGAATGAGCAGTTCTTC
TRBJ2-7,NA,NA,TRBV29-1,CSGQTAGSHEQYF,TGCAGCGGCCAGACAGCAGGGAGCCACGAGCAGTACTTC
TRBJ1-1,NA,few,TRBV13,CASSQADEAFF,TGTGCCAGCAGTCAGGCGGATGAAGCTTTCTTT
TRBJ2-1,NA,NA,TRBV5-6,CASSLEGPGSSYNEQFF,TGTGCCAGCAGCTTGGAAGGTCCCGGGAGCTCCTACAATGAGCAGTTCTTC
TRBJ2-1,NA,NA,TRBV29-1,CSVEGDGNEQFF,TGCAGCGTTGAAGGGGATGGTAATGAGCAGTTCTTC
TRBJ2-1,NA,NA,TRBV6-5,CASRVGGATKQFF,TGTGCCAGCAGAGTGGGTGGAGCTACCAAGCAGTTCTTC
TRBJ2-1,NA,NA,TRBV6-1,CASSEGLGYSYNEQFF,TGTGCCAGCAGTGAAGGATTAGGGTACTCCTACAATGAGCAGTTCTTC
TRBJ2-2,NA,NA,TRBV10-3,CAISGGDSSFTGELFF,TGTGCCATCAGTGGCGGGGACTCCAGTTTCACCGGGGAGCTGTTTTTT
TRBJ2-6,NA,NA,TRBV29-1,CSVRGVSGANVLTF,TGCAGCGTTCGGGGTGTATCTGGGGCCAACGTCCTGACTTTC
TRBJ2-3,NA,NA,TRBV4-1,CASSQGPASTDTQYF,TGCGCCAGCAGCCAAGGCCCCGCGAGCACAGATACGCAGTATTTT
TRBJ1-2,NA,NA,TRBV29-1,CSVEDLVTAYLHYGYTF,TGCAGCGTTGAAGATCTAGTCACAGCTTACCTACACTATGGCTACACCTTC
TRBJ1-2,TRBD1,NA,TRBV5-1,CASSLEVSGTGNGYTF,TGCGCCAGCAGCTTGGAAGTGTCGGGGACAGGGAATGGCTACACCTTC
TRBJ2-7,NA,NA,TRBV5-4,CASSLASGWEQYF,TGTGCCAGCAGCTTGGCCTCAGGTTGGGAGCAGTACTTC
TRBJ2-7,NA,few,TRBV5-4,CASSSGTPPFEQYF,TGTGCCAGCAGCTCCGGGACACCCCCGTTCGAGCAGTACTTC
TRBJ2-7,NA,NA,TRBV27,CASSWDRAREQYF,TGTGCCAGCAGTTGGGACCGCGCCAGAGAGCAGTACTTC
TRBJ1-2,NA,NA,TRBV29-1,CSVDDPVSATNGYTF,TGCAGCGTTGATGATCCAGTGAGTGCCACCAATGGCTACACCTTC
TRBJ1-1,NA,NA,TRBV27,CASGPSWTEAFF,TGTGCCAGCGGGCCCTCTTGGACTGAAGCTTTCTTT
TRBJ2-7,NA,NA,TRBV6-5,CASSPEGGLFEQYF,TGTGCCAGCAGCCCGGAGGGGGGGCTGTTCGAGCAGTACTTC
TRBJ2-1,NA,once,TRBV7-3,CASSTGDSSSYNEQFF,TGTGCCAGCAGCACGGGGGACAGCAGCTCCTACAATGAGCAGTTCTTC
TRBJ2-1,NA,NA,TRBV29-1,CSVEGEEGSYNEQFF,TGCAGCGTTGAAGGGGAGGAGGGCTCCTACAATGAGCAGTTCTTC
TRBJ2-7,NA,NA,TRBV10-3,CAIPGPNSYEQYF,TGTGCCATCCCTGGACCGAATTCCTACGAGCAGTACTTC
TRBJ2-1,NA,NA,TRBV27,CASSLRRANEQFF,TGTGCCAGCAGTTTGCGAAGGGCCAATGAGCAGTTCTTC
TRBJ1-1,NA,NA,TRBV27,CASSLSQHTEAFF,TGTGCCAGCAGTTTATCACAGCACACTGAAGCTTTCTTT
TRBJ2-7,NA,NA,TRBV19,CATAAQGEVYEQYF,TGTGCCACTGCGGCCCAGGGGGAGGTCTACGAGCAGTACTTC
TRBJ2-3,NA,NA,TRBV6-5,CASSYSGAADTQYF,TGTGCCAGCAGTTACTCTGGGGCGGCAGATACGCAGTATTTT
TRBJ2-7,TRBD2,few,TRBV19,CASSIGRLAGEKSYEQYF,TGTGCCAGTAGTATCGGTCGACTAGCGGGAGAAAAATCCTACGAGCAGTACTTC
TRBJ2-3,NA,NA,TRBV27,CASSLATGYTDTQYF,TGTGCCAGCAGTTTAGCGACGGGATACACAGATACGCAGTATTTT
TRBJ2-1,TRBD2,NA,TRBV4-2,CASSHPGTSAYNEQFF,TGTGCCAGCAGCCATCCCGGGACTAGCGCATACAATGAGCAGTTCTTC
TRBJ2-3,NA,NA,TRBV5-1,CASSLSFSALSTDTQYF,TGCGCCAGCAGCTTGAGTTTCTCCGCCCTGAGCACAGATACGCAGTATTTT
TRBJ1-2,TRBD1,NA,TRBV29-1,CSVEGGQTDYGYTF,TGCAGCGTCGAAGGGGGACAGACCGACTATGGCTACACCTTC
TRBJ2-7,NA,once,TRBV11-2,CASSLELTYEQYF,TGTGCCAGCAGCTTAGAATTAACCTACGAGCAGTACTTC
TRBJ2-7,NA,NA,TRBV10-3,CAISGSAPLYGQYF,TGTGCCATCAGTGGTTCGGCGCCTCTCTACGGGCAGTACTTC
TRBJ2-7,NA,NA,TRBV5-1,CASSLGSGAAYEQYF,TGCGCCAGCAGCTTGGGGTCCGGGGCCGCCTACGAGCAGTACTTC
TRBJ2-2,TRBD1,NA,TRBV7-9,CASSSGQPENTGELFF,TGTGCCAGCAGCTCGGGACAGCCCGAGAACACCGGGGAGCTGTTTTTT
TRBJ2-7,TRBD2,once,TRBV19,CASSMSALAGGPHEQYF,TGTGCCAGTAGTATGTCCGCTCTAGCGGGAGGGCCCCACGAGCAGTACTTC
TRBJ2-3,NA,NA,TRBV5-5,CASSAGTSGTDTQYF,TGTGCCAGCAGCGCCGGGACATCTGGCACAGATACGCAGTATTTT
TRBJ2-7,TRBD1,NA,TRBV9,CASSVGPGQGYEQYF,TGTGCCAGCAGCGTAGGACCGGGACAGGGTTACGAGCAGTACTTC
TRBJ2-7,TRBD1,NA,TRBV7-8,CASSPQDRYEQYF,TGTGCCAGCAGCCCCCAGGACAGGTACGAGCAGTACTTC
TRBJ2-1,NA,NA,TRBV5-1,CASSLGSSTYNEQFF,TGCGCCAGCAGCTTGGGGAGTAGCACCTACAATGAGCAGTTCTTC
TRBJ2-7,TRBD1,NA,TRBV9,CASSEQLTGGFGEQYF,TGTGCCAGCAGTGAACAACTGACAGGGGGCTTCGGCGAGCAGTACTTC
TRBJ2-1,TRBD2,NA,TRBV2,CASSERSGGKYNEQFF,TGTGCCAGCAGTGAACGTAGCGGGGGGAAGTACAATGAGCAGTTCTTC